Following are 8 T cell receptor beta chains from one sample sequenced in a study of OX40 agonist ivuxolimab in advanced cancers. Produced via immunoSEQ multiplex PCR; TCRdb's table is partial and in-frame only. This sample has about 14,000 clones, with roughly 82% found just once. The specimen was CD4+ or CD8+ T cells sorted from blood, collected in a trial of the OX40 agonist ivuxolimab. The receptors originated from an adult with an advanced solid tumor such as melanoma, head and neck, liver or kidney cancer.

CDR3 nucleotide sequence: TGTGCCAGCAGTTTGGGGCCCATTCGGGGTGAAAAACTGTTTTTT. Amino acids: CASSLGPIRGEKLFF. The chain joins TRBV6-6 to TRBJ1-4, with a weak D call TRBD1 (5 bases). The CDR3 sequence is 15 residues long. Trimming shortened V by 4 bases and J by 7 bases, and 16 bases separated the two germline ends. Germline values: CDR1 MNHNY, CDR2 SVGAGI (reference sequence).

The V gene is TRBV11-2, the J gene TRBJ2-5, with D unresolved. Germline loops: CDR1 SGHAT, CDR2 FQNNGV. Trimming shortened V by 5 bases and J by 2 bases, and 9 bases separated the two germline ends. The CDR3 contains 13 residues. DNA of the CDR3: TGTGCCAGCAGCCCCCGATCACAAGAGACCCAGTACTTC. It codes for CASSPRSQETQYF.

V gene TRBV9 combines with J gene TRBJ2-2, with D hard to call. CDR1 and CDR2 from the germline V gene are SGDLS and YYNGEE. V was clipped by 1 base and J by 1 base, with 8 bases between them. This CDR3 has 15 residues. CDR3 in amino acids: CASSVRLQNTGELFF. The CDR3 bases are TGTGCCAGCAGCGTACGACTCCAGAACACCGGGGAGCTGTTTTTT. Full variable domain (rest looked up from reference TRBV9 and TRBJ2-2): DSGVTQTPKHLITATGQRVTLRCSPRSGDLSVYWYQQSLDQGLQFLIQYYNGEERAKGNILERFSAQQFPDLHSELNLSSLELGDSALYFCASSVRLQNTGELFFGEGSRLTVL.

V is TRBV6-6 and J is TRBJ1-5; D perhaps matches TRBD1 (5 bases). Germline CDR1 MNHNY, CDR2 SVGAGI (reference sequence). V lost 2 bases, J lost 2 bases, and 13 bases lay in between. This CDR3 is 16 amino acids long. The CDR3 sequence: CASSYVGWGGNQPQHF. In DNA form, the CDR3 reads TGTGCCAGCAGTTACGTGGGCTGGGGGGGCAATCAGCCCCAGCATTTT.

This CDR3 is CASTNPGLKRLANTEAFF. The CDR3 DNA sequence: TGTGCCAGCACCAATCCGGGACTCAAGAGGTTGGCGAACACTGAAGCTTTCTTT. The chain is built from TRBV2 and TRBJ1-1; D is possibly TRBD1 (5 bases). Germline CDR1 reads SNHLY; CDR2 reads FYNNEI. The V end lost 7 bases, the J end lost 1 base, and 25 bases lay between the germline ends. CDR3 size: 18 residues.

This rearrangement joins TRBV27 to TRBJ2-7; TRBD2 matches 8 bases. In germline, CDR1 is MNHEY, CDR2 SMNVEV (reference sequence). The CDR3 consists of 15 residues. Trimming at V came to 0 bases and at J to 4 bases, leaving 5 bases not matched to a gene. This CDR3 is CASSLSSGGQYEQYF. The DNA for the CDR3 is TGTGCCAGCAGTTTATCATCGGGGGGGCAGTACGAGCAGTACTTC.

The V call is TRBV28, the J call TRBJ1-2, with TRBD1 as a possible D gene (6 bases). CDR1 MDHEN and CDR2 SYDVKM come from the germline V gene. V lost 3 bases, J lost 4 bases, and 18 bases lay in between. This CDR3 contains 16 residues. The CDR3 region is CASSFEVEGVAYGYTF. Here the CDR3 DNA reads TGTGCCAGCAGTTTCGAAGTAGAGGGGGTTGCCTATGGCTACACCTTC.

The chain carries TRBV27 and TRBJ2-2; D tentatively fits TRBD1 or TRBD2 (5 bases each). The CDR3 covers 16 residues. V was trimmed by 4 bases and J by 4 bases, leaving 16 bases between them. Germline values: CDR1 MNHEY, CDR2 SMNVEV (reference sequence). The CDR3 region has the DNA TGTGCCAGCAGTTCCCAAGCCGGGGCTAGCACCGGGGAGCTGTTTTTT. It specifies CASSSQAGASTGELFF.